The source of this TCR beta chain is a study of response to subunit inactivated influenza vaccine. TCRdb reanalysed the RT-PCR reads using MiXCR and keeps one entry per CDR3 protein. The table has approximately 700,000 distinct CDR3 sequences, 15% to 17% seen once. This clonotype was picked up a small number of times. The antigen is unknown. Study results and caveats: After each seasonal influenza vaccination, few new T cells are recruited, the authors suggested.

Germline CDR1 KGHSH, CDR2 LQKENI. V was pared by 1 base and J by 5 bases, with 15 bases between. CDR3 length: 15 amino acids. This chain joins TRBV18 and TRBJ2-7; D may be TRBD1 (6 bases). Material: PBMCs from blood, obtained approximately 13 days after vaccination. This sequence was found in a man between 45 and 60 years old who received an inactivated influenza vaccine. The chain's CDR3 is CASSPLPQGFDEQYF. The CDR3 DNA reads TGTGCCAGCTCACCACTACCCCAGGGGTTCGACGAGCAGTACTTC.